The 7 T cell receptor beta chains below come from one sample, sequenced in a study of blood T cell repertoires in COVID-19 (dated by TCRdb to the early 2020s). The library was produced with the immunoSEQ multiplex PCR assay. Not all clones reach the TCRdb copy of this immuneACCESS table, which keeps in-frame sequences only. Checked studies attribute under half of the gap to unresolved V genes and leave the rest unexplained. For this sample the table gives 100,000 to 150,000 clones, of which 75% to 80% were detected only once. The ten largest clones add up to over 6.5% of the sample. Specimen: peripheral blood. These receptor sequences come from a human donor in a cohort sampled during active COVID-19.

The V gene is TRBV7-2, the J gene TRBJ2-7; 7 bases align to TRBD1. Germline CDR1 SGHTA, CDR2 FQGNSA. This CDR3 is built from 14 residues. J lost 6 bases, V lost 7 bases, and 12 bases had no gene match. The CDR3 region is CASTFAGGGREQYF. The CDR3 DNA follows: TGTGCCAGCACCTTCGCAGGGGGTGGACGCGAGCAGTACTTC.

This chain joins TRBV24-1 and TRBJ2-7; 10 nucleotides match TRBD2. This CDR3 comprises 16 residues. The J segment lost 4 bases and the V segment lost 4 bases, leaving 9 bases of the junction unmatched. Germline lookup yields CDR1 KGHDR and CDR2 SFDVKD. This CDR3 reads CATSDSRTSGLYEQYF. CDR3 bases: TGTGCCACCAGTGACTCTAGGACTAGCGGACTTTACGAGCAGTACTTC.

The rearrangement links TRBV28 to TRBJ1-2; maybe TRBD1 (5 bases). Germline V lookup: CDR1 MDHEN, CDR2 SYDVKM. This CDR3 has 17 amino acids. The V and J ends lost 3 bases and 7 bases respectively, with 24 bases between them. CDR3 nucleotides: TGTGCCAGCAGTTTGTATCCCCCAGGGTATTCGGTGGGTGGCTACACCTTC. Translating it yields CASSLYPPGYSVGGYTF.

This clone was seen a single time. The V call is TRBV19, the J call TRBJ1-5; TRBD1 agrees at 7 bases. The CDR3 is 14 amino acids. V lost 6 bases to trimming and J lost 5 bases; unmatched junction nucleotides: 7. Germline-derived CDR1 and CDR2 are LNHDA and SQIVND (reference sequence). CDR3 coding DNA: TGTGCCAGTAGGCCGGGACAGATAGATCAGCCCCAGCATTTT. Protein product: CASRPGQIDQPQHF.

This clone turned up a few times. The J gene is TRBJ1-1, the V gene TRBV12-3 or TRBV12-4; D is unresolved. Between the trimmed V and J ends, which lost 3 bases and 8 bases, there was a span of 7 bases. The CDR3 is 11 residues long. The CDR3 DNA reads TGTGCCAGCAGTTTGTGGGAGGAAGCTTTCTTT. It is translated as CASSLWEEAFF.

The V gene is TRBV3-1 (or the pseudogene TRBV3-2), the J gene TRBJ1-6; 8 nucleotides agree with TRBD1. V dropped 4 bases and J dropped 7; count of bases not matched to a gene: 3. The germline CDR1 and CDR2 sequences are LGHDT and YNNKEL (reference sequence). The CDR3 totals 14 residues. The CDR3 loop reads CASSRQGTNSPLHF. CDR3 DNA: TGTGCCAGCAGCCGACAGGGGACCAATTCACCCCTCCACTTT.

This clone occurred once. A much larger clone differs from this one at a single base, so this may be a read error. The CDR3: CASSPGQSYEQYF. CDR3 coding DNA: TGTGCCAGCAGCCCGGGACAGTCCTACGAGCAGTACTTC. This chain links TRBV11-2 with TRBJ2-7; 7 bases are shared with TRBD1. Germline CDR1 reads SGHAT; CDR2 reads FQNNGV. V was clipped by 5 bases and J by 1 base; unmatched bases: 2. This CDR3 is built from 13 residues.